The source of this TCR beta chain is a study of blood T cells in healthy people across ages (dated by TCRdb to the mid-2010s). General notes on the study: In model experiments, roughly one uniquely barcoded TCR beta cDNA molecule per two T cells was captured by template switching. The study measured age-related changes in TCR beta repertoire diversity using deep sequencing normalized with unique cDNA molecular identifiers. The donors were divided into four age groups: young (average around 16 years), middle-aged (approximately 42), aged (about 60) and long-lived (around 87). To avoid experimental bias, donors of different ages were distributed randomly across sequencing lanes. The study analyzed two additional independent replicas of 1 million unique cDNA reads from the same blood draw for two donors, one aged 18 to 30 and one aged 80 or older. The study at large found these results: Observed TCR beta diversity per million T cells fell roughly linearly with age, and a significant reduction was already apparent by age about 43. Donor CMV infection status was unknown, potentially confounding age-related changes in expanded clonotypes. Since profiling was done on bulk unsorted PBMCs, naive and antigen-experienced compartments could not be conclusively compared. Estimates of total diversity based on one million sequenced T cells were considered lower bounds and underestimates. There was a strong correlation between observed TCR beta diversity and the percentage of naive T cells measured by flow cytometry. Compared with the aged group, the long-lived group had more naive CD4+ T cells, fewer expanded clones and increased TCR diversity, a pattern suggesting age selection.

Receptor amplification or capture employed 5' RACE. This sample was sequenced with an Illumina HiSeq 2500. A second roughly 6 to 11 cycle PCR used a sample-barcoded 5' primer and a J-beta primer mix. A template-switch 5' adaptor carrying 12 random nucleotides introduced a unique molecular identifier onto each TCR beta cDNA molecule. Each sample yielded at least 2.5 million CDR3-containing paired-end reads. The Mint cDNA synthesis kit, primed by a TRBC-specific oligonucleotide, was used to synthesize first-strand cDNA from all RNA. After uracil-DNA glycosylase treatment, a first 18-cycle PCR used universal primers M1SS and BC2_uni_R on all cDNA. Per the source publication's procedure: Normalization of each sample was performed by random selection of 1 million high-quality reads, each carrying a distinct molecular identifier. Instead of being binned into consensus sequences, reads with shared molecular identifiers were discarded. CDR3 identification, clonotype clustering and error correction used MiTCR with a Q25 quality threshold and the strictest error-elimination algorithm. A nonparametric unseen species model with Euler transformation was used to estimate lower-bound total TCR beta diversity. In TCRdb, the public reads were trimmed at Q25 with fastp and aligned with MiXCR, with productive beta chains retained. CDR3 protein duplicates are merged, each entry listing the most common genes and DNA. The V and J calls, along with clone size, are taken from TCRdb and not from the paper's own processing. The sample has fewer than 950,000 distinct CDR3 sequences on record, around half of them singletons. The ten top clones hold approximately 41% of the sample.

The CDR3 runs 11 residues from the cysteine to the phenylalanine. Here the CDR3 DNA is all that survives: 33 bases in frame from base 1. Deletion took 4 bases off V and 3 bases off J, with a span of 4 bases between the germline ends. Looking up the germline V gene yields CDR1 SGHTA and CDR2 FQGNSA. Donors were 39 systemically healthy Caucasian individuals from Russia aged about 6 to 100 years. About 9.1 milliliters of peripheral blood were collected from each donor into EDTA-treated Vacutainer tubes. Ficoll-Paque density-gradient centrifugation was used to isolate PBMCs, with at least 7 million per sample. Trizol reagent was used to extract total RNA from the PBMCs, yielding at least 6 micrograms per sample. Naive CD45RAhigh/CD27high T cell percentages were measured by flow cytometry on a PBMC aliquot from every donor. Turning to this clonotype: The target of this receptor is not known. One base away there is no much larger clone; base qualities are not given.

Material for sequencing was blood. The sequence was obtained from an elderly man in good health. This receptor chain uses TRBV7-2 and TRBJ2-7; the D segment cannot be called with confidence. The DNA reads as follows: TGTGCCAGCAGCTACTACTACGAGCAGTACTTC. It translates as CASSYYYEQYF.